Detailed here is one T cell receptor (beta chain). The antigen remains unidentified. The CDR3 is made up of 18 amino acids. The V and J ends lost 3 bases and 5 bases respectively, with 20 bases between them. Germline V gives CDR1 MNHEY, CDR2 SMNVEV (reference sequence). The entry originates in a study of response to subunit inactivated influenza vaccine. Study conclusions and caveats: Authors proposed each seasonal influenza vaccination draws in few new T cells.

TCRdb recomputed calls from the RT-PCR reads with MiXCR, one row per CDR3 protein. The sample comprises fewer than 650,000 distinct CDR3 sequences, roughly 13% of which are singletons, and around 13% rests with the top ten. The clonotype comes from a man aged 50-59 years who received an inactivated influenza vaccine. The sample here was PBMCs from blood, taken roughly 47 days after vaccination. The chain recombines TRBV27 with TRBJ1-6; possibly TRBD1 for D (5 bases). The CDR3, as DNA: TGTGCCAGCAGTTTCGAGGCCAGCGGGGGTCGGGATAATTCACCCCTCCACTTT. It encodes CASSFEASGGRDNSPLHF.